This TCR beta chain was identified in a study of OX40 agonist ivuxolimab in advanced cancers. Study in general: The patients got ivuxolimab, which is an agonistic anti-OX40 (CD134) antibody. Notes on the study in general: Partial responders receiving 0.1-3.0 mg/kg showed among the lowest clonal expansion. At 0.1 to 3.0 mg/kg, clonal expansion of CD4+ and CD8+ blood T cells had occurred by week 6.

Trimming removed 2 bases from V and 3 bases from J, with 12 bases in between. The CDR3 is made up of 14 amino acids. Germline V lookup: CDR1 SGHRS, CDR2 YFSETQ. Clones were sequenced by immunoSEQ multiplex PCR, and TCRdb holds only the in-frame ones, with some missing. The sample shows roughly 100,000 clones, over 75% of them seen only once. Note on this clone: As yet, its antigen is unknown.

This sequence joins TRBV5-1 and TRBJ2-7; a weak D match, TRBD1 (6 bases). This TCR came from an adult with an advanced solid tumor such as melanoma, head and neck, liver or kidney cancer. The starting material was CD4+ or CD8+ T cells sorted from blood, obtained in a trial of the OX40 agonist ivuxolimab. The CDR3 loop is CASSFSGASYEQYF. CDR3 in DNA: TGCGCCAGCAGCTTCTCAGGGGCGAGCTACGAGCAGTACTTC. Full variable domain (remainder filled in from reference TRBV5-1 and TRBJ2-7): KAGVTQTPRYLIKTRGQQVTLSCSPISGHRSVSWYQQTPGQGLQFLFEYFSETQRNKGNFPGRFSGRQFSNSRSEMNVSTLELGDSALYLCASSFSGASYEQYFGPGTRLTVT.